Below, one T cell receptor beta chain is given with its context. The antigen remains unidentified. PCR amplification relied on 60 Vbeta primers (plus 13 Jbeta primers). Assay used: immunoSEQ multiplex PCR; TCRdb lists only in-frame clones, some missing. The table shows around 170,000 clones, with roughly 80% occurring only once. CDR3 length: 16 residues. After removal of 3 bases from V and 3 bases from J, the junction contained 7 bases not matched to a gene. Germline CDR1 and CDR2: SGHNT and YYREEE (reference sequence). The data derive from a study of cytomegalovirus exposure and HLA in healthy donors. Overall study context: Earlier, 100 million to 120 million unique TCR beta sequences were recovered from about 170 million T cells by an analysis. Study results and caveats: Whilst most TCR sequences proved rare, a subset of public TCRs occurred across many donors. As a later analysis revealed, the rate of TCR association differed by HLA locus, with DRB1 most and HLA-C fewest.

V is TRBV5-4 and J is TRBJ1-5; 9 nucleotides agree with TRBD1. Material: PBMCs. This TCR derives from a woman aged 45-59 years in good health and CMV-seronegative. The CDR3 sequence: CASSSGQGWINQPQHF. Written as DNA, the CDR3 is TGTGCCAGCAGCTCTGGACAGGGGTGGATCAATCAGCCCCAGCATTTT.